This section outlines one T cell receptor (beta chain) sequence together with its context. This sample was taken from a study of blood T cell repertoires in COVID-19. The germline CDR1 and CDR2 sequences are SGHRS and YFSETQ. The CDR3 has 17 residues. Between the trimmed V and J ends, which lost 2 bases and 4 bases, there was a span of 19 bases. TCRdb's copy holds only in-frame clones and misses some; the assay was immunoSEQ multiplex PCR. Altogether some 70,000 clones are present, over 75% being singletons, with the ten largest covering 2.5% to 3%. Sequenced: peripheral blood. The receptor was isolated from a man aged 50 or older with acute or convalescent COVID-19. This rearrangement joins TRBV5-1 to TRBJ2-1; D might be TRBD2 (5 bases). The CDR3 loop is CASSFPSGVAIYNEQFF. DNA for the CDR3: TGCGCCAGCAGCTTTCCCTCTGGAGTAGCGATATACAATGAGCAGTTCTTC.